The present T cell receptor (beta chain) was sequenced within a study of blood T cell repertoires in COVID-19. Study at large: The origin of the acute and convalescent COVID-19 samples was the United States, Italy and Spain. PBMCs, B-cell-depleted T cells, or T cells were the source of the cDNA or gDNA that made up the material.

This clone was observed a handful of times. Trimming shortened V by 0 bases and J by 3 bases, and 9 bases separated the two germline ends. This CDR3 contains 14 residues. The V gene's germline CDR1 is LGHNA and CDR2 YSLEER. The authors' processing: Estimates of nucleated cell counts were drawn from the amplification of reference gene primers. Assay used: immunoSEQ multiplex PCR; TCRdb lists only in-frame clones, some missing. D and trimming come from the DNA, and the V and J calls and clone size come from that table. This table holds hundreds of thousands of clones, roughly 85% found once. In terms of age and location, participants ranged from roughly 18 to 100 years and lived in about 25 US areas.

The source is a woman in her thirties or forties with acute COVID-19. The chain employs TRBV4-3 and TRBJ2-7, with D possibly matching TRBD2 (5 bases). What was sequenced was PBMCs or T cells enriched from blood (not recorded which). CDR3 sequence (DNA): TGCGCCAGCAGCCAAGATCAACGGGGCTACGAGCAGTACTTC. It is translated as CASSQDQRGYEQYF.